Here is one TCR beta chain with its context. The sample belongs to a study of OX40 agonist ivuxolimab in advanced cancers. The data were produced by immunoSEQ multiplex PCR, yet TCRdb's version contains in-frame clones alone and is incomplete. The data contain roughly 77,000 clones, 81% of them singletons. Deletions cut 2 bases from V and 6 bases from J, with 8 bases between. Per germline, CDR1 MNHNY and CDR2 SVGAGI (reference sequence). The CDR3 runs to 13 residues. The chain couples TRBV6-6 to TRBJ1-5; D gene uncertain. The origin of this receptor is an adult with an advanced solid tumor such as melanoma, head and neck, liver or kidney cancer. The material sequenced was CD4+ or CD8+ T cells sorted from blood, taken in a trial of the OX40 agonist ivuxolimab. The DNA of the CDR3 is TGTGCCAGCAGTTACAGGACGGGTCAGCCCCAGCATTTT. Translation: CASSYRTGQPQHF.